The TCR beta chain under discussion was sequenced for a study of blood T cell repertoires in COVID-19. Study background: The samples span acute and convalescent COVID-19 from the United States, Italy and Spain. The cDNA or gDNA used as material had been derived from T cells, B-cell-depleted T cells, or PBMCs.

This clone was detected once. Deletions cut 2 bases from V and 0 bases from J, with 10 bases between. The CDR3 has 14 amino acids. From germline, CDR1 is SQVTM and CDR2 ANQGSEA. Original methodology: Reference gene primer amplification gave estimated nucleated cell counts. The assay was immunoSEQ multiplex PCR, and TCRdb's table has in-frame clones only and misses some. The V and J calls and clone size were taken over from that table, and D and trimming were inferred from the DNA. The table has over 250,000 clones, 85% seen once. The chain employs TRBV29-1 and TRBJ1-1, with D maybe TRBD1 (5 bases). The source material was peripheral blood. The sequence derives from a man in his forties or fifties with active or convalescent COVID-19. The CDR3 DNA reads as TGCAGCGTTGAACTTGGGGCCATGAACACTGAAGCTTTCTTT. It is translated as CSVELGAMNTEAFF.